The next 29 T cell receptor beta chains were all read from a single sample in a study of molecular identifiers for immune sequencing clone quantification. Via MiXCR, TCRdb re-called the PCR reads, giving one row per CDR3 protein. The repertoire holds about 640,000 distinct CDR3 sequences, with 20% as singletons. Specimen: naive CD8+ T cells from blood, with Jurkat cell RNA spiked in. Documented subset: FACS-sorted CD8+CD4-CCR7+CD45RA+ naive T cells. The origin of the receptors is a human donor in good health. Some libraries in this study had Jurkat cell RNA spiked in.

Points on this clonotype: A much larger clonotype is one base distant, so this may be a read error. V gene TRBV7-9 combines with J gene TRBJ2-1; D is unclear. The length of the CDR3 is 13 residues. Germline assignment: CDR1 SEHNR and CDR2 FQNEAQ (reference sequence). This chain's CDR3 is CASTSASFNERFF. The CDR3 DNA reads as TGTGCCAGCACCTCGGCCTCTTTCAATGAGCGGTTCTTC.

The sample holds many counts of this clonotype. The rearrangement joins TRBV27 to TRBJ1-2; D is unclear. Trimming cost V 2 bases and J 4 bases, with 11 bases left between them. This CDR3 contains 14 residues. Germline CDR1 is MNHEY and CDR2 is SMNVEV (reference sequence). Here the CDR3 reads CASSLLGLGYGYTF. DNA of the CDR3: TGTGCCAGCAGTTTACTGGGCTTGGGCTATGGCTACACCTTC.

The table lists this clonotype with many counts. As DNA, the CDR3 is TGTGCCAGCAGCTTACAGGGATCTGATGAAAAACTGTTTTTT. Translated, it gives CASSLQGSDEKLFF. The chain is built from TRBV7-9 and TRBJ1-4, with a tentative D call TRBD1 (5 bases). Germline V gives CDR1 SEHNR, CDR2 FQNEAQ (reference sequence). V lost 2 bases to trimming and J lost 6 bases, with 10 bases between them. The CDR3 is 14 residues long.

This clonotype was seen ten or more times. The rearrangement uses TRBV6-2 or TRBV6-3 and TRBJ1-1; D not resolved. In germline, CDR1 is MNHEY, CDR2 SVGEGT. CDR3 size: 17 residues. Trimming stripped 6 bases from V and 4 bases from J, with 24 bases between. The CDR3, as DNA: TGTGCCAGCAGCCCGGCGGGTTTCTTGTCCTCGGGCACTGAAGCTTTCTTT. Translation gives CASSPAGFLSSGTEAFF.

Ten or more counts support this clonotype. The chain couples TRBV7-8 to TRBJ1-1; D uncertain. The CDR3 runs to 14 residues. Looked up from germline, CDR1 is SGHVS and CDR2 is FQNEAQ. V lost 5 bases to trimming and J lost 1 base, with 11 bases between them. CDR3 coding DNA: TGTGCCAGCAGCGCACATCAGGCGAACACTGAAGCTTTCTTT. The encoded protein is CASSAHQANTEAFF.

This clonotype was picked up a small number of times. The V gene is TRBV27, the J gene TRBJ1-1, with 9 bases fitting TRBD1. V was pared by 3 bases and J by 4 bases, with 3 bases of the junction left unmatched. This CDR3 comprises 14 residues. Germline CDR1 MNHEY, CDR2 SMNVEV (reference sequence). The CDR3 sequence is CASSLATGGTEAFF. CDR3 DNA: TGTGCCAGCAGTTTGGCGACAGGGGGCACTGAAGCTTTCTTT.

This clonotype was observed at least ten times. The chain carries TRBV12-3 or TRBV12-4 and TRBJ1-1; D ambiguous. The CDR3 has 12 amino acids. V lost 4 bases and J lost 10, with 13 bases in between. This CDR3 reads CASSSTTWVAFF. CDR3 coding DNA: TGTGCCAGCAGTTCGACAACTTGGGTAGCTTTCTTT.

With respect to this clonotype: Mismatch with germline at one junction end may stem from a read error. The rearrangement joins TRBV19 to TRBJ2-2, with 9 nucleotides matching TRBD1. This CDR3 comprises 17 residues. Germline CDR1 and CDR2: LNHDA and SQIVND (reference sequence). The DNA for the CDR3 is TGTGCCAGTAGTACTTACGACAGGGGGGCGAACACCGGGGAGTTGTTTTTT. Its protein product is CASSTYDRGANTGELFF.

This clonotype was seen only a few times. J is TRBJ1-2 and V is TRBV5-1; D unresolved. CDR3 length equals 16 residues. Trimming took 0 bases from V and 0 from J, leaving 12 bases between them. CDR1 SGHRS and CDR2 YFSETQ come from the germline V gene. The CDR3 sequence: CASSLEPSLSNYGYTF. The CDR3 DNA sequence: TGCGCCAGCAGCTTGGAGCCCAGCCTTTCTAACTATGGCTACACCTTC.

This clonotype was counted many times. CDR3 DNA: TGTGCCAGCAGTTGGGCAGCATCTAACTATGGCTACACCTTC. As protein: CASSWAASNYGYTF. The chain recombines TRBV27 with TRBJ1-2; D unclear. The length of the CDR3 is 14 residues. Trimming removed 4 bases at V and 0 bases at J, with 9 bases between. Germline CDR1 MNHEY, CDR2 SMNVEV (reference sequence).

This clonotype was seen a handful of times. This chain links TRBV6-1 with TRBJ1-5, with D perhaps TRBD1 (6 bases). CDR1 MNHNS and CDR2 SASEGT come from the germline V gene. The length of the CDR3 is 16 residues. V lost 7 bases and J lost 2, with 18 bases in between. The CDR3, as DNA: TGTGCCAGCACCAATAAGGGGGTCATTGGCAATCAGCCCCAGCATTTT. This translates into CASTNKGVIGNQPQHF.

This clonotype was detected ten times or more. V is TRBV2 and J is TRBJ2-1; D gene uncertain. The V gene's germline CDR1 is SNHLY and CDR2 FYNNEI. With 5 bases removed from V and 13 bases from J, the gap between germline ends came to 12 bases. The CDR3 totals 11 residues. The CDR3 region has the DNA TGTGCCAGCAGTCCCCAACCCGCCCAGTTCTTC. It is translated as CASSPQPAQFF.

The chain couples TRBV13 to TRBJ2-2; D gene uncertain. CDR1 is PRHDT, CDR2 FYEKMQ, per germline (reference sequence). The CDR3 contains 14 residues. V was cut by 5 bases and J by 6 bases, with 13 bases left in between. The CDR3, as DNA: TGTGCCAGCAGCCCCAGGCTCAACGCCGGGGAGCTGTTTTTT. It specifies CASSPRLNAGELFF.

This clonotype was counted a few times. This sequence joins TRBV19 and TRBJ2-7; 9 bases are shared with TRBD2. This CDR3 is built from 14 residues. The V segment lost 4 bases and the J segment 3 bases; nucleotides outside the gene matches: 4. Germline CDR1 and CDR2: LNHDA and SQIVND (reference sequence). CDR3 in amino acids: CASSRRAGGYEQYF. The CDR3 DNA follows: TGTGCCAGTAGTAGACGAGCGGGAGGCTACGAGCAGTACTTC. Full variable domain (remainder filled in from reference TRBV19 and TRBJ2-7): DGGITQSPKYLFRKEGQNVTLSCEQNLNHDAMYWYRQDPGQGLRLIYYSQIVNDFQKGDIAEGYSVSREKKESFPLTVTSAQKNPTAFYLCASSRRAGGYEQYFGPGTRLTVT.

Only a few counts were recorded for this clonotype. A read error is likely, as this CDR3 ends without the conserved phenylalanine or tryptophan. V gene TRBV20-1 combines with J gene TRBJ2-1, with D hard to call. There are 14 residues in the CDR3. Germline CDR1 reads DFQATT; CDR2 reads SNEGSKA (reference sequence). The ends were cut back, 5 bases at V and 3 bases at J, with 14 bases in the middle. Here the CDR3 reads CSARSANYYNEQFS. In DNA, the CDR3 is TGCAGTGCTCGGTCCGCAAACTACTACAATGAGCAGTTCTCC.

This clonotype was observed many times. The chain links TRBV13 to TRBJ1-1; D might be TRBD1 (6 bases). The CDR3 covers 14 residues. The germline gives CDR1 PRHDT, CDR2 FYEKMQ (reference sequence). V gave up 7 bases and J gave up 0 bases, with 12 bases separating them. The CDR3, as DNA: TGTGCCAGCATCAACCAGGGGATGAACACTGAAGCTTTCTTT. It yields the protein CASINQGMNTEAFF.

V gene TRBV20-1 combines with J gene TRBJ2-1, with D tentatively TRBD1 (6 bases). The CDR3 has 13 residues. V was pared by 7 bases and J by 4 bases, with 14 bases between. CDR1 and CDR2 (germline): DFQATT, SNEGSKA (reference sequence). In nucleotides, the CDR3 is TGCAGTGGCCTCAGGGGAATTTACAATGAGCAGTTCTTC. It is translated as CSGLRGIYNEQFF.

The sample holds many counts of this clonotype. CDR3 in amino acids: CASSLVSSGGALADTQYF. The CDR3 DNA reads as TGTGCCAGCAGCTTAGTGTCCAGCGGGGGGGCTCTAGCAGATACGCAGTATTTT. The rearrangement uses TRBV7-2 and TRBJ2-3; 10 bases align to TRBD2. Germline CDR1 is SGHTA and CDR2 is FQGNSA. J was trimmed by 4 bases and V by 1 base; bases with no gene match: 11. The CDR3 length is 18 residues. Variable domain in full (rest from reference TRBV7-2 and TRBJ2-3): GAGVSQSPSNKVTEKGKDVELRCDPISGHTALYWYRQSLGQGLEFLIYFQGNSAPDKSGLPSDRFSAERTGGSVSTLTIQRTQQEDSAVYLCASSLVSSGGALADTQYFGPGTRLTVL.

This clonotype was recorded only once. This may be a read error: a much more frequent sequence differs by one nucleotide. The CDR3 DNA reads as TGTGCCAGCAGCCCCGGGAGGACTAGCGCGGTCACCGGGGAGCCGTTTTTT. The encoded protein is CASSPGRTSAVTGEPFF. V and J are TRBV7-9 and TRBJ2-2; TRBD2 agrees at 9 bases. The length of the CDR3 is 17 residues. The germline V gene has CDR1 SEHNR and CDR2 FQNEAQ (reference sequence).

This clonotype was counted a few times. CDR3: CASSQVLADTQYF. CDR3 in DNA: TGCGCCAGCAGCCAGGTTCTCGCAGATACGCAGTATTTT. The rearrangement links TRBV4-1 to TRBJ2-3, with unresolved D. Trimming removed 3 bases at V and 4 bases at J, with 8 bases between. Looked up from germline, CDR1 is MGHRA and CDR2 is YSYEKL. CDR3 length: 13 amino acids.

For the CDR3, the DNA is TGTGCCAGTACCCCCGGGACAGGGCCGTTAGGTACTGAAGCTTTCTTT. This translates into CASTPGTGPLGTEAFF. The chain joins TRBV19 to TRBJ1-1; 9 positions agree with TRBD1. The CDR3 length is 16 residues. V was pared by 7 bases and J by 5 bases, with 14 bases of the junction left unmatched. Germline lookup yields CDR1 LNHDA and CDR2 SQIVND (reference sequence). The full variable domain, its missing parts supplied by reference TRBV19 and TRBJ1-1, is DGGITQSPKYLFRKEGQNVTLSCEQNLNHDAMYWYRQDPGQGLRLIYYSQIVNDFQKGDIAEGYSVSREKKESFPLTVTSAQKNPTAFYLCASTPGTGPLGTEAFFGQGTRLTVV.

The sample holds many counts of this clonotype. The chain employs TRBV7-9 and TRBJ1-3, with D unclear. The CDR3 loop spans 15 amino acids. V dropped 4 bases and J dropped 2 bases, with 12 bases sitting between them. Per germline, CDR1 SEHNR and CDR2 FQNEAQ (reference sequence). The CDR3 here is CASSYEQQAGNTIYF. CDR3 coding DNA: TGTGCCAGCAGCTATGAACAGCAAGCTGGAAACACCATATATTTT.

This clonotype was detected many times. The CDR3 DNA reads TGTGCCAGCACAAACAGGGGGATTGGAGCCCAGCCCCAGCATTTT. Protein sequence: CASTNRGIGAQPQHF. The chain has TRBV19 and TRBJ1-5, with 8 bases fitting TRBD1. Germline CDR1 reads LNHDA; CDR2 reads SQIVND (reference sequence). There are 15 residues in the CDR3. V lost 9 bases to trimming and J lost 7 bases; unmatched junction nucleotides: 14.

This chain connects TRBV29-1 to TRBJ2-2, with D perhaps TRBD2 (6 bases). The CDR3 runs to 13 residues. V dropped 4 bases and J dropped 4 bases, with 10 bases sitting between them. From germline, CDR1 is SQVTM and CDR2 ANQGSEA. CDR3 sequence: CSVVGRGTGELFF. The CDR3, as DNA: TGCAGCGTTGTCGGGAGAGGCACCGGGGAGCTGTTTTTT.

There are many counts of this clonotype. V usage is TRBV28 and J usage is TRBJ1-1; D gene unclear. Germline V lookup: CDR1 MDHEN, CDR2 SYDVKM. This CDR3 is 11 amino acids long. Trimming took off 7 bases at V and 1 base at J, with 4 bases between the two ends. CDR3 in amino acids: CASTRNTEAFF. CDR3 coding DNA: TGTGCCAGCACGAGGAACACTGAAGCTTTCTTT.

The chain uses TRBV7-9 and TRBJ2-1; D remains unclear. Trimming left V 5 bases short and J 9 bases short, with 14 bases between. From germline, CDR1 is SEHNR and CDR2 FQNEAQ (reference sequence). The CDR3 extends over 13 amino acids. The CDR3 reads CASSTRVHTEQFF. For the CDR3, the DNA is TGTGCCAGCAGCACCCGGGTGCACACTGAGCAGTTCTTC.

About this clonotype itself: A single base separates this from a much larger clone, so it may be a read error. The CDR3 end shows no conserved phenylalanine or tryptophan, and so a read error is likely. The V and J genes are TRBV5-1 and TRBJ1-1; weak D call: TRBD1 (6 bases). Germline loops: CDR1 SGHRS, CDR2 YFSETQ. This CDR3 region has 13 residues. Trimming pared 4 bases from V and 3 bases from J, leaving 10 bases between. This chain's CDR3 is CASSPRGHTEAFS. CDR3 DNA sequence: TGCGCCAGCAGCCCCAGGGGCCACACTGAAGCTTTCTCT.

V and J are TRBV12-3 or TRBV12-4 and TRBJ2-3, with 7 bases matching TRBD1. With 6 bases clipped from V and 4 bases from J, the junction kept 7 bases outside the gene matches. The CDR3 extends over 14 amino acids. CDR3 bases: TGTGCCAGCAGCTGCCACAGGGGAGCAGATACGCAGTATTTT. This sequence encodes CASSCHRGADTQYF.

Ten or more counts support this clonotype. The CDR3 is CASSQGRVSYEQYF. In DNA form, the CDR3 reads TGTGCCAGCAGCCAGGGGCGGGTATCCTACGAGCAGTACTTC. The chain employs TRBV14 and TRBJ2-7; D tentatively fits TRBD1 or TRBD2 (5 bases each). Trimming removed 3 bases at V and 1 base at J, with 10 bases between. CDR3 length: 14 residues. Germline V CDR1 and CDR2: SGHDN, FVKESK. The full variable domain, in which reference TRBV14 and TRBJ2-7 provide the parts outside the CDR3, is EAGVTQFPSHSVIEKGQTVTLRCDPISGHDNLYWYRRVMGKEIKFLLHFVKESKQDESGMPNNRFLAERTGGTYSTLKVQPAELEDSGVYFCASSQGRVSYEQYFGPGTRLTVT.